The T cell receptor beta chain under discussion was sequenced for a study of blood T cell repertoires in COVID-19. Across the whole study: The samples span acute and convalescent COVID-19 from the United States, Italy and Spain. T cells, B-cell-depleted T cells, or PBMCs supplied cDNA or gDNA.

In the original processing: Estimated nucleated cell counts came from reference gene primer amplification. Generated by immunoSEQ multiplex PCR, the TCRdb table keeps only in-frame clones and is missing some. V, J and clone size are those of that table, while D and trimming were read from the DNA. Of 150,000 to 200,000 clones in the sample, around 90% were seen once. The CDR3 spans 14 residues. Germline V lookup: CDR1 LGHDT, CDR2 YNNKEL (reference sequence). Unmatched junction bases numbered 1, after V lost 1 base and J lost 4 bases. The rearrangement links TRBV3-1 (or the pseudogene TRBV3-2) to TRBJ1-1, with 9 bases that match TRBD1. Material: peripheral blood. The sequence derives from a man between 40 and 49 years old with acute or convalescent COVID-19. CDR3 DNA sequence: TGTGCCAGCAGCCAAGTGACAGGGGGCACTGAAGCTTTCTTT. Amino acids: CASSQVTGGTEAFF.